Listed below are T cell receptor beta chains from one sample, sequenced in a study of control samples from healthy donors and cancer patients. Only in-frame clones appear in the TCRdb table, and some are missing; sequencing was by immunoSEQ multiplex PCR. The profile shows 70,000 to 85,000 clones, 91% of them singletons. The sample consisted of blood. These receptors all come from a man aged 45 to 65 in good health. Both conserved end residues are part of each CDR3. Fields, in order: CDR3 protein, CDR3 DNA, V gene, J gene, D gene. The D gene is left open where the match is weak.

CDR3 protein: CAWGMDLIYTF
CDR3 DNA: TGTGCCTGGGGGATGGACCTTATCTACACCTTC
V gene: TRBV30
J gene: TRBJ1-2
D gene: .

CDR3 protein: CASSPTGTGSGNTIYF
CDR3 DNA: TGCGCCAGCAGCCCGACAGGGACTGGCTCTGGAAACACCATATATTTT
V gene: TRBV4-1
J gene: TRBJ1-3
D gene: TRBD1

CDR3 protein: CASSPGTGSPLHF
CDR3 DNA: TGTGCCAGTAGTCCTGGGACAGGGTCACCCCTCCACTTT
V gene: TRBV19
J gene: TRBJ1-6
D gene: TRBD1

CDR3 protein: CASSRDSRDTQYF
CDR3 DNA: TGTGCCAGCAGTCGGGACTCTCGAGATACGCAGTATTTT
V gene: TRBV11-3
J gene: TRBJ2-3
D gene: .

CDR3 protein: CASSRETGVGYGYTF
CDR3 DNA: TGCGCCAGCAGCCGAGAGACAGGGGTGGGCTATGGCTACACCTTC
V gene: TRBV4-3
J gene: TRBJ1-2
D gene: TRBD1

CDR3 protein: CASSQDLGVVGNTEAFF
CDR3 DNA: TGTGCCAGCAGCCAAGATTTGGGGGTAGTGGGGAACACTGAAGCTTTCTTT
V gene: TRBV3-1/TRBV3-2
J gene: TRBJ1-1
D gene: .

CDR3 protein: CASTPSIQGSGELFF
CDR3 DNA: TGTGCCAGCACTCCGAGTATCCAGGGAAGCGGGGAGCTGTTTTTT
V gene: TRBV19
J gene: TRBJ2-2
D gene: .

CDR3 protein: CASSEGQGLRDGYTF
CDR3 DNA: TGTGCCAGCAGTGAGGGACAGGGGCTAAGGGATGGCTACACCTTC
V gene: TRBV6-1
J gene: TRBJ1-2
D gene: TRBD1

CDR3 protein: CASSEGQVNTEAFF
CDR3 DNA: TGTGCCAGCAGCGAGGGACAGGTGAACACTGAAGCTTTCTTT
V gene: TRBV9
J gene: TRBJ1-1
D gene: TRBD1

CDR3 protein: CASSEALGTNYGYTF
CDR3 DNA: TGTGCCAGCAGTGAAGCGCTAGGCACCAACTATGGCTACACCTTC
V gene: TRBV6-1
J gene: TRBJ1-2
D gene: .

CDR3 protein: CATSGPRRTSGVSSYNEQFF
CDR3 DNA: TGTGCCACCAGTGGTCCTCGAAGGACTAGCGGGGTTAGCTCCTACAATGAGCAGTTCTTC
V gene: TRBV24-1
J gene: TRBJ2-1
D gene: TRBD2

CDR3 protein: CASSEQGEEKLFF
CDR3 DNA: TGTGCCAGCAGTGAACAGGGTGAGGAAAAACTGTTTTTT
V gene: TRBV2
J gene: TRBJ1-4
D gene: .

CDR3 protein: CASSSSELYGYTF
CDR3 DNA: TGCGCCAGCAGCTCCTCAGAACTCTATGGCTACACCTTC
V gene: TRBV5-1
J gene: TRBJ1-2
D gene: .

CDR3 protein: CASSLGTGGAGGANVLTF
CDR3 DNA: TGCGCCAGCAGTCTGGGGACAGGGGGCGCAGGTGGGGCCAACGTCCTGACTTTC
V gene: TRBV5-1
J gene: TRBJ2-6
D gene: TRBD1

CDR3 protein: CASSSGTANSGNTIYF
CDR3 DNA: TGTGCCAGCAGTTCCGGGACTGCTAACTCTGGAAACACCATATATTTT
V gene: TRBV6-5
J gene: TRBJ1-3
D gene: .

CDR3 protein: CASSLARGANGYTF
CDR3 DNA: TGCGCCAGCAGCTTGGCACGGGGGGCCAATGGCTACACCTTC
V gene: TRBV5-1
J gene: TRBJ1-2
D gene: .

CDR3 protein: CATSSSGRNTDTQYF
CDR3 DNA: TGTGCCACCAGCAGCAGCGGGAGGAACACAGATACGCAGTATTTT
V gene: TRBV15
J gene: TRBJ2-3
D gene: TRBD2

CDR3 protein: CASSRDSVGEAFF
CDR3 DNA: TGTGCCAGCAGCAGGGATTCGGTTGGTGAAGCTTTCTTT
V gene: TRBV5-4
J gene: TRBJ1-1
D gene: .

CDR3 protein: CASSRGRDSPTNEKLFF
CDR3 DNA: TGCGCCAGCAGCCGAGGCCGGGACAGCCCAACTAATGAAAAACTGTTTTTT
V gene: TRBV5-1
J gene: TRBJ1-4
D gene: TRBD1